The T cell receptor (beta chain) described here comes from a study of regulatory T cells in long-lasting Graves disease. Findings and caveats of the study: Less diverse TCR repertoires were seen in persistent Graves' patients than in newly diagnosed ones. With persistent disease, TRBV28, TRBJ1-2 and TRBJ2-5 were the favored segments.

CDR3 regions were amplified by Arm-PCR using iRepertoire HTBI primers to build TCR beta libraries. Original processing methods: Samples revealed 62 TRBV and some 15 TRBJ segments. TCRdb re-called the multiplex PCR reads with MiXCR, one entry per CDR3 protein. Here the V and J calls rest on TCRdb's processing, not on the authors' analysis. Of approximately 210,000 distinct CDR3 sequences in the sample, around 16% were seen once. The CDR3 runs to 13 residues. Germline loops: CDR1 WSHSY, CDR2 SAAADI. Trimming removed 0 bases at V and 11 bases at J, with 13 bases between. Time point denoted: newly diagnosed GD, antithyroid drugs for less than 3 months. Generation of the TCR library employed RNA extracted from PBMCs. Note on this clonotype: No antigen is known for it.

The chain combines TRBV10-2 with TRBJ1-1; D not resolved. This TCR came from a female donor with Graves disease. The source was peripheral blood mononuclear cells (PBMCs), collected at new diagnosis, from a patient treated with antithyroid drugs. The CDR3 reads CASSESEGGDAFF. For the CDR3, the DNA is TGCGCCAGCAGTGAGTCTGAGGGCGGAGACGCTTTCTTT.